Listed below are T cell receptor beta chains from one sample, sequenced in a study of T-cell reconstitution after alpha-beta-depleted transplantation in children. TCRdb re-called the PCR reads through MiXCR, storing one row per CDR3 protein. The sample contains 530,000 or so distinct CDR3 sequences, roughly a quarter of which appear only once. The starting material was PBMCs, obtained before TCRalphabeta/CD19-depleted stem cell transplant. Receptors originate from a boy under two years old with Wiskott-Aldrich syndrome, due to receive a stem cell transplant. The CDR3 runs from the conserved cysteine through the conserved F or W. A D gene is named only where the DNA matches it firmly. Size is omitted from some rows. Given values are once, few, many or a class for expanded clones.

>-|-|TRBV5-1|TRBJ2-5
TGCGCCAGCAGCTTGAATCTTAGGGGGCGGGGAGAGACCCAGTACTTC
CASSLNLRGRGETQYF
>-|-|TRBV24-1|TRBJ2-1
TGTGCCACCAGTGATCCCTTCGTAGAGGGCGAGCAGTTCTTC
CATSDPFVEGEQFF
>TRBD2|once|TRBV28|TRBJ2-1
TGTGCCAGCAGTTTATGGGGTAGAAGGACTAGCGGGATCCATGAGCAGTTCTTC
CASSLWGRRTSGIHEQFF
>-|few|TRBV27|TRBJ2-1
TGTGCCAGCAGTTTAGCAGGCCTAGGAAATGAGCAGTTCTTC
CASSLAGLGNEQFF
>-|-|TRBV10-1|TRBJ1-2
TGCGCCAGCAGTGATCTCCAGGTCGGAGGCTACACCTTC
CASSDLQVGGYTF
>TRBD1|-|TRBV20-1|TRBJ2-7
TGCAGTGCTAGCCCCCGGACAGGGGGCTCCTACGAGCAGTACTTC
CSASPRTGGSYEQYF
>-|few|TRBV7-2|TRBJ2-3
TGTGCCAGCAGCTTCCAGGCTCCTGGCACAGATACGCAGTATTTT
CASSFQAPGTDTQYF
>TRBD1|-|TRBV5-1|TRBJ2-7
TGCGCCAGCAGCTTGGAATGGACAGGGTCCAACGAGCAGTACTTC
CASSLEWTGSNEQYF
>TRBD2|many|TRBV7-7|TRBJ2-5
TGTGCCAGCAGCCGACTAGCGGGAGTAGAGACCCAGTACTTC
CASSRLAGVETQYF
>-|-|TRBV6-5|TRBJ1-2
TGTGCCAGCAGTTCCCACAGGGAACCTAACTATGGCTACACCTTC
CASSSHREPNYGYTF
>TRBD1|-|TRBV6-2/TRBV6-3|TRBJ1-4
TGTGCCAGCAGGTCCGGGACAGGCGCTAATGAAAAACTGTTTTTT
CASRSGTGANEKLFF
>-|-|TRBV4-1|TRBJ2-5
TGCGCCAGCAGCCAAGCTTCGACGGGAGTTCACCAAGAGACCCAGTACTTC
CASSQASTGVHQETQYF
>TRBD2|few|TRBV20-1|TRBJ2-5
TGCAGTGCTTCGACTAGCATAGAGACCCAGTACTTC
CSASTSIETQYF
>-|-|TRBV28|TRBJ1-1
TGTGCCAGCAGTCCCTGGGCGAACACTGAAGCTTTCTTT
CASSPWANTEAFF
>-|-|TRBV20-1|TRBJ1-5
TGCAGTGCGGAGGAGACCGGGGCTTACGGGCAGCCCCAGCATTTT
CSAEETGAYGQPQHF
>TRBD2|-|TRBV14|TRBJ2-1
TGTGCCAGCAGCCAAGATACGGCCGTGGGAGGGCCGAAACAGTTCTTC
CASSQDTAVGGPKQFF
>TRBD1|few|TRBV7-3|TRBJ2-2
TGTGCCAGCAGCCCACAGGGGGCGCGTATCGGGGAGCTGTTTTTT
CASSPQGARIGELFF
>-|-|TRBV15|TRBJ2-5
TGTGCCACCAGCAGAGAGCTCGGCCGAATCCAAGAGACCCAGTACTTC
CATSRELGRIQETQYF
>TRBD2|few|TRBV24-1|TRBJ2-7
TGTGCCACCAGTGATTCGTCGCTAGCGGGAAGCTCCTACGAGCAGTACTTC
CATSDSSLAGSSYEQYF
>TRBD1|-|TRBV5-1|TRBJ2-7
TGCGCCAGCAGCTCCGCAGGGGGCTTAGGAGAGCAGTACTTC
CASSSAGGLGEQYF
>TRBD2|few|TRBV20-1|TRBJ2-1
TGCAGTGCTAGAGTCGGCGGGAGGACATACAATGAGCAGTTCTTC
CSARVGGRTYNEQFF
>-|-|TRBV15|TRBJ2-5
TGTGCCACCAGCAGAACAGATAGTTGGACCCAGTACTTC
CATSRTDSWTQYF
>-|few|TRBV30|TRBJ2-1
TGTGCCTGGATTAGCGGTTCCTACAATGAGCAGTTCTTC
CAWISGSYNEQFF
>-|-|TRBV5-1|TRBJ1-2
TGCGCCAGCAGCTACGACAGCTTCGGCTATGGCTACACCTTC
CASSYDSFGYGYTF
>-|few|TRBV12-3/TRBV12-4|TRBJ2-3
TGTGCCAGCAGTTTTAAGACCCTGGGCACAGATACGCAGTATTTT
CASSFKTLGTDTQYF
>TRBD2|-|TRBV7-9|TRBJ2-1
TGTGCCAGCAGCTTAGGCCTTATGGGAGGGCCCAATGAGCAGTTCTTC
CASSLGLMGGPNEQFF
>-|few|TRBV5-1|TRBJ2-2
TGCGCCAGCAAAGATAGACCAAACACCGGGGAGCTGTTTTTT
CASKDRPNTGELFF
>-|few|TRBV5-5|TRBJ2-7
TGTGCCAGCAGCCTCCTGGGTGCAGATTTATCCTACGAGCAGTACTTC
CASSLLGADLSYEQYF
>-|-|TRBV10-3|TRBJ2-1
TGTGCCATCAGTGATAGCCGCTTCTCCTACAATGAGCAGTTCTTC
CAISDSRFSYNEQFF
>-|-|TRBV4-1|TRBJ1-1
TGCGCCAGCAGCCAAGGGAGGTGGTGGAACACTGAAGCTTTCTTT
CASSQGRWWNTEAFF
>TRBD2|-|TRBV3-1|TRBJ2-3
TGTGCCAGCAGCCAAAGTCTAGCGGGCAGCACAGATACGCAGTATTTT
CASSQSLAGSTDTQYF
>-|-|TRBV28|TRBJ2-3
TGTGCCAGCAGCGCCCCGAGTACCACAGATACGCAGTATTTT
CASSAPSTTDTQYF
>TRBD1|few|TRBV20-1|TRBJ2-1
TGCAGTGCTAACCGGGACAGAAGCTCCTACAATGAGCAGTTCTTC
CSANRDRSSYNEQFF
>TRBD2|-|TRBV11-1|TRBJ2-5
TGTGCCAGCAGCTTTACAAGGGTGCTAGCGGGAGGGCCGTACCAAGAGACCCAGTACTTC
CASSFTRVLAGGPYQETQYF
>-|-|TRBV5-5|TRBJ2-6
TGTGCCAGCAGCTTGTGGGGCGCTGGGGCCAACGTCCTGACTTTC
CASSLWGAGANVLTF
>-|-|TRBV5-1|TRBJ1-6
TGCGCCAGCAGCGCCCGGACAGCCCTTGGGGATTCACCCCTCCACTTT
CASSARTALGDSPLHF
>-|few|TRBV5-1|TRBJ2-2
TGCGCCAGCACCGTCACCGGGGAGCTGTTTTTT
CASTVTGELFF
>-|few|TRBV7-2|TRBJ2-1
TGTGCCAGCAGCTTAGAGTACTCGACCTACAATGAGCAGTTCTTC
CASSLEYSTYNEQFF
>-|few|TRBV15|TRBJ2-5
TGTGCCACCAGCAGAGCCGACAGGGGAGGGGAGACCCAGTACTTC
CATSRADRGGETQYF
>-|-|TRBV7-6|TRBJ1-1
TGTGCCAGCACCTCCCCTGGGGCTGAAGCTTTCTTT
CASTSPGAEAFF
>TRBD2|once|TRBV5-5|TRBJ2-1
TGTGCCAGCAGCTTGCTGAGGACTAGCGGAAACTCCTACAATGAGCAGTTCTTC
CASSLLRTSGNSYNEQFF
>-|-|TRBV2|TRBJ1-2
TGTGCCAGCAGTGAACGGTACAGGGAAAGTGGCTACACCTTC
CASSERYRESGYTF
>-|few|TRBV20-1|TRBJ2-3
TGCAGTGGGTTGAGGGGGAGTGAGACAGATACGCAGTATTTT
CSGLRGSETDTQYF
>-|-|TRBV29-1|TRBJ2-1
TGCAGCGACGTCCGGGCTTCCTACAATGAGCAGTTCTTC
CSDVRASYNEQFF
>TRBD1|few|TRBV30|TRBJ1-6
TGTGCCTGGACAGGGGGTACAAATTCACCCCTCCACTTT
CAWTGGTNSPLHF
>-|-|TRBV20-1|TRBJ2-3
TGCAGTCTTAGATACGGAATCACAGATACGCAGTATTTT
CSLRYGITDTQYF
>-|-|TRBV6-1|TRBJ2-3
TGTGCCAGCAGACGTTTCACAGATACGCAGTATTTT
CASRRFTDTQYF
>-|-|TRBV7-3|TRBJ2-1
TGTGCCAGCAGCCCATACAGGGACGGCAATGAGCAGTTCTTC
CASSPYRDGNEQFF
>-|-|TRBV25-1|TRBJ1-3
TGTGCCAGCAGTGCGGGGCAGTCTGGAAACACCATATATTTT
CASSAGQSGNTIYF
>TRBD1|-|TRBV28|TRBJ2-4
TGTGCCAGCAGCGAACAGGGGGCGGCCAAAAACATTCAGTACTTC
CASSEQGAAKNIQYF
>-|-|TRBV20-1|TRBJ1-3
TGCAGTGCTAGGCACGCGATCTCTGGAAACACCATATATTTT
CSARHAISGNTIYF
>-|-|TRBV10-3|TRBJ1-5
TGTGCCATCAGTGTTGGCCCCGATCAGCCCCAGCATTTT
CAISVGPDQPQHF
>-|-|TRBV7-9|TRBJ2-2
TGTGCCAGCAATCGGCAGAACACCGGGGAGCTGTTTTTT
CASNRQNTGELFF
>-|few|TRBV20-1|TRBJ2-7
TGCAGTGCTAGAGAACCAGGGCTATACGAGCAGTACTTC
CSAREPGLYEQYF
>-|-|TRBV5-1|TRBJ2-5
TGCGCCAGCAGCCTGACGGTTCAGCAAGAGACCCAGTACTTC
CASSLTVQQETQYF
>-|few|TRBV3-1|TRBJ2-2
TGTGCCAGCAGCCAAGATCGTGGGTACACCGGGGAGCTGTTTTTT
CASSQDRGYTGELFF
>TRBD1|-|TRBV20-1|TRBJ1-2
TGCAGTGCTAGGACAGGGCCTAACTATGGCTACACCTTC
CSARTGPNYGYTF
>TRBD1|few|TRBV7-3|TRBJ2-3
TGTGCCAGCAGCTGGGGACAGGGGGCCGCAGATACGCAGTATTTT
CASSWGQGAADTQYF
>-|few|TRBV12-3/TRBV12-4|TRBJ1-2
TGTGCCAGCAGTCCTGACAGGAGATCCCTATATGGCTACACCTTC
CASSPDRRSLYGYTF
>TRBD1|-|TRBV5-1|TRBJ1-2
TGCGCCAGCAGCACCGGGACAGGGGGAAGTGGCTACACCTTC
CASSTGTGGSGYTF